The rows below give T cell receptor beta chains drawn from one sample of a study of T cell responses to AZD1222 COVID-19 vaccine. Here immunoSEQ multiplex PCR was the method, and the copy in TCRdb shows in-frame clones only, minus some. Of some 120,000 clones listed, roughly 84% are singletons. Source: peripheral blood, taken on day 0 of AZD1222 vaccination. The receptors were sampled from an adult in good health. Both conserved end residues are part of each CDR3. The order of the fields is CDR3 DNA, CDR3 protein, V gene, D gene, CDR3 length, J gene, clone size. The D gene is left open where the match is weak. Some rows mark clone size as missing; the rest say once, few, many or name a class of expanded clone.

CDR3nt: TGTGCCAGCAGTTTGACAGGGATCCAAAACGAGCAGTACTTC
CDR3aa: CASSLTGIQNEQYF
v_gene: TRBV27
d_gene: TRBD1
len: 14
j_gene: TRBJ2-7
abundance: .

CDR3nt: TGTGCCAGCAGCTTCGGACTCCCCCCCGCAGATACGCAGTATTTT
CDR3aa: CASSFGLPPADTQYF
v_gene: TRBV11-2
d_gene: .
len: 15
j_gene: TRBJ2-3
abundance: once

CDR3nt: TGTGCCAGCAGTGAAGGGTCGTCGCCCCAGCATTTT
CDR3aa: CASSEGSSPQHF
v_gene: TRBV28
d_gene: .
len: 12
j_gene: TRBJ1-5
abundance: once

CDR3nt: TGTGCCAGCAGTCCACCAGAGGGAACCACTGAAGCTTTCTTT
CDR3aa: CASSPPEGTTEAFF
v_gene: TRBV6-5
d_gene: .
len: 14
j_gene: TRBJ1-1
abundance: .

CDR3nt: TGTGCCAGCAGCTTAGTGGACAGGGGTGGGTCTGAAGCTTTCTTT
CDR3aa: CASSLVDRGGSEAFF
v_gene: TRBV7-8
d_gene: TRBD1
len: 15
j_gene: TRBJ1-1
abundance: .

CDR3nt: TGTGCCAGCAGCCCTACGGACAGGACACTAAGCAATGAGCAGTTCTTC
CDR3aa: CASSPTDRTLSNEQFF
v_gene: TRBV3-1/TRBV3-2
d_gene: TRBD1
len: 16
j_gene: TRBJ2-1
abundance: few

CDR3nt: TGTGCCAGCACCCAGGAGGGAGGTAGTAATGAAAAACTGTTTTTT
CDR3aa: CASTQEGGSNEKLFF
v_gene: TRBV2
d_gene: .
len: 15
j_gene: TRBJ1-4
abundance: few

CDR3nt: TGTGCCAGCAGGCTGGGACAGGGGGGCACAGATACGCAGTATTTT
CDR3aa: CASRLGQGGTDTQYF
v_gene: TRBV2
d_gene: TRBD1
len: 15
j_gene: TRBJ2-3
abundance: .

CDR3nt: TGTGCCAGCAGCTTGGGGGGGTCTAAGCGGGAAAAACTGTTTTTT
CDR3aa: CASSLGGSKREKLFF
v_gene: TRBV5-5
d_gene: .
len: 15
j_gene: TRBJ1-4
abundance: .

CDR3nt: TGTGCCAGTAGGGGGAACAGGGGCGCCTATGGCTACACCTTC
CDR3aa: CASRGNRGAYGYTF
v_gene: TRBV19
d_gene: TRBD1
len: 14
j_gene: TRBJ1-2
abundance: .

CDR3nt: TGCGCCAGCAGCCCATTTCCGAACAGGGGCGACTATGGCTACACCTTC
CDR3aa: CASSPFPNRGDYGYTF
v_gene: TRBV4-1
d_gene: TRBD1
len: 16
j_gene: TRBJ1-2
abundance: .

CDR3nt: TGTGCCAGCAGCTTAGGGCAGAATAATGAAAAACTGTTTTTT
CDR3aa: CASSLGQNNEKLFF
v_gene: TRBV7-9
d_gene: .
len: 14
j_gene: TRBJ1-4
abundance: .

CDR3nt: TGCGCCAGCAGCTTGGTTCTCGCGGGAGTTGGAGAGACCCAGTACTTC
CDR3aa: CASSLVLAGVGETQYF
v_gene: TRBV5-1
d_gene: TRBD2
len: 16
j_gene: TRBJ2-5
abundance: .

CDR3nt: TGTGCCAGCTCACCACCGGGCAATACCTACGAGCAGTACTTC
CDR3aa: CASSPPGNTYEQYF
v_gene: TRBV18
d_gene: .
len: 14
j_gene: TRBJ2-7
abundance: .

CDR3nt: TGTGCCAGCAGCTATAGCGGACACACAGATACGCAGTATTTT
CDR3aa: CASSYSGHTDTQYF
v_gene: TRBV5-4
d_gene: .
len: 14
j_gene: TRBJ2-3
abundance: .

CDR3nt: TGTGCCAGCAGTGAGATGAGCGGGAGTATAACCGGGGAGCTGTTTTTT
CDR3aa: CASSEMSGSITGELFF
v_gene: TRBV6-1
d_gene: TRBD2
len: 16
j_gene: TRBJ2-2
abundance: few

CDR3nt: TGTGCCAGCAGTTACAGGGGGGATACGCAGTATTTT
CDR3aa: CASSYRGDTQYF
v_gene: TRBV6-5
d_gene: .
len: 12
j_gene: TRBJ2-3
abundance: .

CDR3nt: TGTGCCTGGAATACAGGGGCCATTGGCTACACCTTC
CDR3aa: CAWNTGAIGYTF
v_gene: TRBV30
d_gene: TRBD1
len: 12
j_gene: TRBJ1-2
abundance: .

CDR3nt: TGTGCCTGGAGTGCTCCCGACAGGAACACCGGGGAGCTGTTTTTT
CDR3aa: CAWSAPDRNTGELFF
v_gene: TRBV30
d_gene: .
len: 15
j_gene: TRBJ2-2
abundance: many

CDR3nt: TGTGCCAGCAGCCACGACAGGGAAGGGGATGAGCAGTTCTTC
CDR3aa: CASSHDREGDEQFF
v_gene: TRBV4-2
d_gene: TRBD1
len: 14
j_gene: TRBJ2-1
abundance: few

CDR3nt: TGTGCCACAACGACAGGGGGGCTGTTGGGTTCACCCCTCCACTTT
CDR3aa: CATTTGGLLGSPLHF
v_gene: TRBV10-3
d_gene: TRBD1
len: 15
j_gene: TRBJ1-6
abundance: .

CDR3nt: TGCGCCAGCAGCTTGGCCCAGGCGAACACTGAAGCTTTCTTT
CDR3aa: CASSLAQANTEAFF
v_gene: TRBV5-1
d_gene: .
len: 14
j_gene: TRBJ1-1
abundance: once

CDR3nt: TGTGCCAGCAGCTGGGCAGGGGCTGAAGATACGCAGTATTTT
CDR3aa: CASSWAGAEDTQYF
v_gene: TRBV7-2
d_gene: .
len: 14
j_gene: TRBJ2-3
abundance: once

CDR3nt: TGTGCCAGTAGTATAGGAAGTAGCAGGGGGGAAGATACGCAGTATTTT
CDR3aa: CASSIGSSRGEDTQYF
v_gene: TRBV19
d_gene: .
len: 16
j_gene: TRBJ2-3
abundance: .

CDR3nt: TGTGCCAGCAGTGAAGGAGGGACAGGGGACTTCAATGAGCAGTTCTTC
CDR3aa: CASSEGGTGDFNEQFF
v_gene: TRBV6-4
d_gene: TRBD1
len: 16
j_gene: TRBJ2-1
abundance: .

CDR3nt: TGTGCCATCAATGGCGGGGGGGCCGTTGATACGCAGTATTTT
CDR3aa: CAINGGGAVDTQYF
v_gene: TRBV10-3
d_gene: TRBD2
len: 14
j_gene: TRBJ2-3
abundance: .

CDR3nt: TGTGCCAGCAGTGAGGTGTACGAGCAGTACTTC
CDR3aa: CASSEVYEQYF
v_gene: TRBV2
d_gene: .
len: 11
j_gene: TRBJ2-7
abundance: few

CDR3nt: TGCGCCAGCAGCTTCGGGCATGTTGGGAACACTGAAGCTTTCTTT
CDR3aa: CASSFGHVGNTEAFF
v_gene: TRBV5-1
d_gene: .
len: 15
j_gene: TRBJ1-1
abundance: once

CDR3nt: TGTGCCAGCAGCTTAACGGCCGATACGGAGTCACCCCTCCACTTT
CDR3aa: CASSLTADTESPLHF
v_gene: TRBV7-3
d_gene: .
len: 15
j_gene: TRBJ1-6
abundance: .

CDR3nt: TGTGCCAGCAGTCCCCAAGGCGTTATGAACACTGAAGCTTTCTTT
CDR3aa: CASSPQGVMNTEAFF
v_gene: TRBV27
d_gene: .
len: 15
j_gene: TRBJ1-1
abundance: .

CDR3nt: TGTGCCAGCAGTTACTCAGCACAGAACTATGGCTACACCTTC
CDR3aa: CASSYSAQNYGYTF
v_gene: TRBV6-5
d_gene: .
len: 14
j_gene: TRBJ1-2
abundance: .

CDR3nt: TGTGCCAGCAGCCAGGACAGAGACACTGAAGCTTTCTTT
CDR3aa: CASSQDRDTEAFF
v_gene: TRBV6-5
d_gene: .
len: 13
j_gene: TRBJ1-1
abundance: .